The 9 T cell receptor beta chains reported below all come from one sample, sequenced in a study of T cell changes during pregnancy in multiple sclerosis. TCRdb's table, derived via immunoSEQ multiplex PCR, lists solely in-frame clones and lacks some. This table holds about 30,000 clones, over 85% found once. This material consisted of CD8+ T cells from peripheral blood mononuclear cells, taken before pregnancy. The source is a female donor with multiple sclerosis, enrolled in a pregnancy study.

V and J are TRBV5-5 and TRBJ2-1, with D uncertain. Deletions cut 0 bases from V and 13 bases from J, with 14 bases between. Germline loops: CDR1 SGHKS, CDR2 YYEKEE (reference sequence). This CDR3 is 13 amino acids long. The CDR3: CASSLVLDGFQFF. CDR3 coding DNA: TGTGCCAGCAGCTTGGTTCTAGACGGCTTCCAGTTCTTC.

The genes are TRBV2 and TRBJ2-2; D ambiguous. V lost 8 bases and J lost 0, with 10 bases in between. This CDR3 has 14 amino acids. Germline-derived CDR1 and CDR2 are SNHLY and FYNNEI. The DNA of the CDR3 is TGTGCCAGCGAGTACCCTCCGAACACCGGGGAGCTGTTTTTT. Protein sequence: CASEYPPNTGELFF.

The sample holds one count of this clone. The chain links TRBV19 to TRBJ2-7; D gene uncertain. Germline CDR1 LNHDA, CDR2 SQIVND (reference sequence). The CDR3 has 13 residues. V was pared by 5 bases and J by 7 bases, with 15 bases between. The CDR3 protein is CASSPTDFWEQYF. The DNA of the CDR3 is TGTGCCAGTAGTCCGACTGACTTCTGGGAGCAGTACTTC.

This CDR3 is CASSSSVGSNQPQHF. The CDR3 nucleotides are TGTGCCAGCAGCTCGAGCGTAGGTAGCAATCAGCCCCAGCATTTT. This chain uses TRBV5-8 with TRBJ1-5, with D hard to call. V was clipped by 3 bases and J by 0 bases, with 10 bases between them. Per germline, CDR1 SGHTS and CDR2 YDEGEE. CDR3 size: 15 residues. Variable domain in full (rest from reference TRBV5-8 and TRBJ1-5): EAGVTQSPTHLIKTRGQQATLRCSPISGHTSVYWYQQALGLGLQFLLWYDEGEERNRGNFPPRFSGRQFPNYSSELNVNALELEDSALYLCASSSSVGSNQPQHFGDGTRLSIL.

This chain connects TRBV4-3 to TRBJ1-2; D is unclear. The CDR3 has 15 residues. From germline, CDR1 is LGHNA and CDR2 YSLEER. V lost 0 bases to trimming and J lost 4 bases, with 12 bases between them. The CDR3 reads CASSQDLTGIYGYTF. The DNA for the CDR3 is TGCGCCAGCAGCCAAGATCTTACGGGAATCTATGGCTACACCTTC.

The V call is TRBV5-1, the J call TRBJ1-1, with 10 bases identical to TRBD1. This CDR3 region has 15 residues. V lost 4 bases to trimming and J lost 2 bases; unmatched junction nucleotides: 5. The germline V gene encodes CDR1 SGHRS and CDR2 YFSETQ. CDR3: CASSDRGRFNTEAFF. In nucleotides, the CDR3 is TGCGCCAGCAGCGACAGGGGGCGGTTTAACACTGAAGCTTTCTTT.

The rearrangement links TRBV29-1 to TRBJ1-2; 8 bases match TRBD1. Per germline, CDR1 SQVTM and CDR2 ANQGSEA. CDR3 length: 14 amino acids. J gave up 6 bases and V 8 bases, and 14 bases lay outside the gene matches. For the CDR3, the DNA is TGCAGCCTCCGGACAGGGTCGGGTCTCGATGGCTACACCTTC. It codes for CSLRTGSGLDGYTF.

This sequence joins TRBV7-9 and TRBJ1-1; D is uncertain. Germline CDR1 is SEHNR and CDR2 is FQNEAQ (reference sequence). V shed 3 bases and J shed 1 base, with 15 bases lying between them. CDR3 length equals 16 residues. CDR3 nucleotide sequence: TGTGCCAGCAGCTTTGTTCAAGGAGCACCGAACACTGAAGCTTTCTTT. It encodes CASSFVQGAPNTEAFF.

The count of this clone is one. The chain combines TRBV9 with TRBJ1-2, with D tentatively TRBD1 (5 bases). CDR1 is SGDLS, CDR2 YYNGEE, per germline. The CDR3 loop spans 14 amino acids. Trimming removed 4 bases from V and 4 bases from J, with 14 bases in between. CDR3 sequence (DNA): TGTGCCAGCAGCCCATTGGGGGGGGGCTATGGCTACACCTTC. It encodes CASSPLGGGYGYTF.